This T cell receptor (beta chain) was identified during a study of identical twins. The CDR3 spans 16 residues. Germline trimming cut 5 bases from V and 2 bases from J; bases unmatched to any gene: 6. Looked up from germline, CDR1 is LGHNA and CDR2 is YNFKEQ. Study-wide results and caveats: Beta clonotypes that were abundant in cord blood contained fewer insertions, a pattern absent from memory repertoires. Diverse VJ usage suggested most zero-insertion clonotypes were not invariant T cells. Beta out-of-frame sequences displayed a weaker excess of sharing between twins.

A universal primer site was incorporated via template switching, and the cDNA contained unique molecular identifiers. TCRdb re-called the 5' RACE reads with MiXCR, one entry per CDR3 protein. The sample shows 1.5 million to 2 million distinct CDR3 sequences, around a third of them seen only once. There are many counts of this clonotype. Its antigen is unidentified. The chain employs TRBV4-2 and TRBJ2-1; TRBD2 agrees at 10 bases. The source is a newborn girl in good health. The sequencing input was cord blood. CDR3 protein: CASSSQREGPYNEQFF. The CDR3 region has the DNA TGTGCCAGCAGCTCTCAGCGGGAGGGCCCCTACAATGAGCAGTTCTTC.